A single sample gave rise to the 16 T cell receptor beta chains below, sequenced in a study of human CD8 memory T cell subsets. Investigators built TCR beta libraries using UMI-labeled 5' RACE. TCRdb re-called the 5' RACE reads; one entry per CDR3 protein, DNA not given. The data show more than 6,500 distinct CDR3 sequences, and the top ten clones hold roughly a fifth. Among CD8+ T cells, TPEX were CCR7+ PD-1+ TIGIT+ early memory cells with exhausted-like traits. Material for sequencing was CD8+ T cells from PBMCs. The source of these receptors is a human donor in good health.

The chain couples TRBV29-1 to TRBJ1-1; TCRdb indicates TRBD1, and absent DNA this call remains unverified. CDR1 and CDR2 (germline): SQVTM, ANQGSEA. This CDR3 has 13 residues. CDR3 protein: CSVGPGVESEAFF.

The V call is TRBV7-2, the J call TRBJ2-7; TCRdb names TRBD2, which stays unverified in the absence of DNA. CDR1 is SGHTA and CDR2 is FQGNSA in the germline V gene. This CDR3 has 13 residues. The CDR3 reads CASSSGLAYEQYF. Combining the CDR3 with reference TRBV7-2 and TRBJ2-7 gives the whole variable domain GAGVSQSPSNKVTEKGKDVELRCDPISGHTALYWYRQSLGQGLEFLIYFQGNSAPDKSGLPSDRFSAERTGGSVSTLTIQRTQQEDSAVYLCASSSGLAYEQYFGPGTRLTVT.

This chain joins TRBV4-1 and TRBJ1-1. The CDR3 loop spans 15 amino acids. CDR1 and CDR2 (germline): MGHRA, YSYEKL. This chain's CDR3 is CASSPLHRPDTEAFF.

This clonotype is deemed medium-sized by its frequency. V is TRBV29-1 and J is TRBJ1-2; without DNA, the TCRdb call of TRBD1 cannot be checked. This CDR3 contains 13 residues. CDR1 is SQVTM, CDR2 ANQGSEA, per germline. CDR3 in amino acids: CSAETGTTYGYTF.

This chain uses TRBV7-9 with TRBJ1-5; TCRdb gives TRBD1 as the D gene, but with no DNA this cannot be confirmed. Germline V lookup: CDR1 SEHNR, CDR2 FQNEAQ (reference sequence). There are 14 residues in the CDR3. CDR3 sequence reads: CASSSAGINQPQHF. The full variable domain, with the rest looked up from reference TRBV7-9 and TRBJ1-5, is DTGVSQNPRHKITKRGQNVTFRCDPISEHNRLYWYRQTLGQGPEFLTYFQNEAQLEKSRLLSDRFSAERPKGSFSTLEIQRTEQGDSAMYLCASSSAGINQPQHFGDGTRLSIL.

This clonotype ranks as medium-sized (0.01 to 0.1%) in terms of frequency. CDR3 region: CASSLLTAPYEQYF. This chain uses TRBV28 with TRBJ2-7; TCRdb's D gene call, TRBD1, goes unchecked for lack of DNA. This CDR3 has 14 residues. Germline assignment: CDR1 MDHEN and CDR2 SYDVKM.

The chain uses TRBV5-4 and TRBJ2-2. The CDR3 contains 14 residues. Per the germline V gene, CDR1 is SGHNT and CDR2 is YYREEE (reference sequence). CDR3 region: CAIRVGANTGELFF.

According to its frequency, this clonotype is medium-sized (0.01 to 0.1%). The V and J genes are TRBV12-3 or TRBV12-4 and TRBJ1-5. The CDR3 loop spans 14 amino acids. CDR3 in amino acids: CASSLGGTSQPQHF.

This sequence joins TRBV7-7 and TRBJ2-5; TCRdb reports TRBD2, a call that lacks DNA to check it against. From germline, CDR1 is SSHAT and CDR2 FNYEAQ (reference sequence). The CDR3 is made up of 16 amino acids. CDR3 amino acids: CASSLRRQGGTETQYF.

In terms of frequency, this clonotype is medium-sized. The genes are TRBV6-1 and TRBJ1-1; TCRdb designates TRBD1, a call that cannot be tested without DNA. CDR1 is MNHNS, CDR2 SASEGT, per germline. CDR3 size: 14 residues. CDR3 amino acids: CASSLRGSGTEAFF.

V gene TRBV5-4 combines with J gene TRBJ2-7; checking the TCRdb D call of TRBD1 is not possible without DNA. Germline assignment: CDR1 SGHNT and CDR2 YYREEE (reference sequence). CDR3 length equals 15 residues. The CDR3 sequence: CASSLEGQATYEQYF.

This sequence joins TRBV5-6 and TRBJ2-7; absent DNA, TCRdb's TRBD1 call cannot be checked. In germline, CDR1 is SGHDT, CDR2 YYEEEE. The CDR3 consists of 15 residues. The CDR3 here is CASNLRDRPGYEQYF.

The chain carries TRBV7-2 and TRBJ1-1. Germline values: CDR1 SGHTA, CDR2 FQGNSA. The CDR3 is 15 residues long. The CDR3 is CASSLNIGSNTEAFF.

The rearrangement uses TRBV3-1 and TRBJ2-1. CDR1 and CDR2 from the germline V gene are LGHDT and YNNKEL (reference sequence). The CDR3 is 18 residues long. CDR3 loop: CASSQELLSGGADNEQFF.

This chain uses TRBV24-1 with TRBJ2-1. This CDR3 spans 17 amino acids. The germline CDR1 and CDR2 sequences are KGHDR and SFDVKD. CDR3 residues: CATSESPQKSSYNEQFF.

This chain joins TRBV2 and TRBJ2-7. Germline V gene lookup returns CDR1 SNHLY and CDR2 FYNNEI. CDR3 length equals 12 residues. The CDR3 reads CASKKSSYEQYF.